This T cell receptor (beta chain) emerged from a study of human T cells and chemical hapten exposure. TCRdb reprocessed the RACE reads via MiXCR and lists one record per CDR3 protein. The sample includes some 87,000 distinct CDR3 sequences, 9% to 12% of them seen just once. The time point was: patch test 1, 2 weeks after DPC sensitization. Sample treatment: therapeutic diphenylcyclopropenone sensitization with weekly scalp DPC. This clonotype was seen many times. This CDR3 is 16 amino acids long. Germline V gene data show CDR1 as GTSNPN and CDR2 as SVGIG (reference sequence). J gave up 4 bases and V 2 bases, and 11 bases lay outside the gene matches.

This TCR came from a woman aged 45-65 years with alopecia areata. Some clones in this sample may be carry-over from other donors' samples. Sequenced here: whole blood, sampled in connection with sensitization to the hapten diphenylcyclopropenone (DPC). The V gene is TRBV30, the J gene TRBJ1-1, with 9 bases matching TRBD1. The CDR3 bases are TGTGCCTGGAGTCACAGGGGGCAGACTTTACGCACTGAAGCTTTCTTT. Amino acid sequence: CAWSHRGQTLRTEAFF.